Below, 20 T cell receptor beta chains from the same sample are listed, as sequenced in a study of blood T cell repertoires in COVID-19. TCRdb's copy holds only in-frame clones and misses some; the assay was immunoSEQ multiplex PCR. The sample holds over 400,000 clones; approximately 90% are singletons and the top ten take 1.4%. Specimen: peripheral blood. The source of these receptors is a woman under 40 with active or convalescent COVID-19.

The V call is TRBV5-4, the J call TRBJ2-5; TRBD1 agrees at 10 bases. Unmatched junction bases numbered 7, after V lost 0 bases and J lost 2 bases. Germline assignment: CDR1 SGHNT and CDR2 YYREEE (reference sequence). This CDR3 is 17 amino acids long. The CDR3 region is CASSLALPGQGQETQYF. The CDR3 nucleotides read TGTGCCAGCAGCTTGGCTCTCCCGGGACAGGGGCAAGAGACCCAGTACTTC.

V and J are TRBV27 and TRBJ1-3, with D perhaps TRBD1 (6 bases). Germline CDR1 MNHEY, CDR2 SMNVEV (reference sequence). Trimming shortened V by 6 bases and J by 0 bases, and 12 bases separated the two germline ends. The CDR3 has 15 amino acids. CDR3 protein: CASSQNRDSGNTIYF. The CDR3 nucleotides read TGTGCCAGCAGCCAAAACAGGGACTCTGGAAACACCATATATTTT.

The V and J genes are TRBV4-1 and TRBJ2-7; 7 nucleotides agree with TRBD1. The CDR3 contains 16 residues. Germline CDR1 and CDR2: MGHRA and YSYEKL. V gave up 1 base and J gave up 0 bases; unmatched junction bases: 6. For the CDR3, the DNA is TGCGCCAGCAGCCAAGCGGGGACAGATAACTCCTACGAGCAGTACTTC. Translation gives CASSQAGTDNSYEQYF.

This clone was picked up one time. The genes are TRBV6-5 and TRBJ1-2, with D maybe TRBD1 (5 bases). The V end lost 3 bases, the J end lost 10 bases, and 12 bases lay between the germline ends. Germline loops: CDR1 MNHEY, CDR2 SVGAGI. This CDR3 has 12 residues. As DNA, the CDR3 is TGTGCCAGCAGTTATGGAGGGGTTGACTACACCTTC. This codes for CASSYGGVDYTF.

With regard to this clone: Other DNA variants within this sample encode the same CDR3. Here the CDR3 reads CASSITANTEAFF. Here the CDR3 DNA reads TGTGCCAGTAGTATAACAGCGAACACTGAAGCTTTCTTT. This chain joins TRBV19 and TRBJ1-1; no clear D. The germline gives CDR1 LNHDA, CDR2 SQIVND (reference sequence). The CDR3 spans 13 residues. V was clipped by 2 bases and J by 1 base, with 5 bases between them.

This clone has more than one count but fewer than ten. For the CDR3, the DNA is TGCGCCAGCAGCCCATCAACAGGGTTCTACAATGAGCAGTTCTTC. It translates to CASSPSTGFYNEQFF. V is TRBV5-1 and J is TRBJ2-1, with D perhaps matching TRBD1 (6 bases). Looked up from germline, CDR1 is SGHRS and CDR2 is YFSETQ. CDR3 size: 15 residues. Trimming took off 4 bases at V and 3 bases at J, with 14 bases between the two ends.

CDR3: CASSSLLDTQYF. The DNA of the CDR3 is TGTGCCAGCAGCTCCCTTTTGGATACGCAGTATTTT. V is TRBV7-2 and J is TRBJ2-3; D is ambiguous. This CDR3 spans 12 amino acids. The V end lost 4 bases, the J end lost 6 bases, and 8 bases lay between the germline ends. Germline-derived CDR1 and CDR2 are SGHTA and FQGNSA.

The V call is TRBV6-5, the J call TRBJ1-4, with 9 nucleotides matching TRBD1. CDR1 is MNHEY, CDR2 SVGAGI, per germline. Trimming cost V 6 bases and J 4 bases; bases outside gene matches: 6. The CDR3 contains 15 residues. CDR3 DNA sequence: TGTGCCAGCAGATCCAGGACAGGGGATAATGAAAAACTGTTTTTT. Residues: CASRSRTGDNEKLFF.

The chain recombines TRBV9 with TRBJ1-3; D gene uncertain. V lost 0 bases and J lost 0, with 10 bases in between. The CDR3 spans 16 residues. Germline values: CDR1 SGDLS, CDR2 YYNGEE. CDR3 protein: CASSVAVGNSGNTIYF. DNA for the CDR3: TGTGCCAGCAGCGTAGCGGTCGGGAACTCTGGAAACACCATATATTTT. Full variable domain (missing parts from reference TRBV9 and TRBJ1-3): DSGVTQTPKHLITATGQRVTLRCSPRSGDLSVYWYQQSLDQGLQFLIQYYNGEERAKGNILERFSAQQFPDLHSELNLSSLELGDSALYFCASSVAVGNSGNTIYFGEGSWLTVV.

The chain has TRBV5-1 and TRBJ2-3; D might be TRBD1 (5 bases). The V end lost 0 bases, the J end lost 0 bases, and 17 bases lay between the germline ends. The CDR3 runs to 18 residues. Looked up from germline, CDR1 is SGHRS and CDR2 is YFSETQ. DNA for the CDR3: TGCGCCAGCAGCTTGGCGCCTTTAGGGGCGGCTAGCACAGATACGCAGTATTTT. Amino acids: CASSLAPLGAASTDTQYF.

DNA of the CDR3: TGTGCCAGCAGTGTTAGGAGCCCCCCAGAGACCCAGTACTTC. Translating gives CASSVRSPPETQYF. The J gene is TRBJ2-5, the V gene TRBV25-1; D not certain. V lost 4 bases, J lost 4 bases, and 13 bases lay in between. The length of the CDR3 is 14 residues. Germline V gene data show CDR1 as MGHDK and CDR2 as SYGVNS.

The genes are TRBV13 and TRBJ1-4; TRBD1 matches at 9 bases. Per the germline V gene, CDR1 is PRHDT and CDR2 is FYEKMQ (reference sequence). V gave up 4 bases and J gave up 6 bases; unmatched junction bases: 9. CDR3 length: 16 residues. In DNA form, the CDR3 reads TGTGCCAGCAGCTACGCCTTCAGGACAGGGGATGAAAAACTGTTTTTT. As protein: CASSYAFRTGDEKLFF.

CDR3 in DNA: TGTGCCAGCAGAGAGACAGGGGGCATCTATGGCTACACCTTC. Translating gives CASRETGGIYGYTF. The chain links TRBV3-1 (or the pseudogene TRBV3-2) to TRBJ1-2; the match to TRBD1 covers 10 bases. The CDR3 spans 14 residues. J lost 4 bases, V lost 6 bases, and 5 bases had no gene match. CDR1 and CDR2 from the germline V gene are LGHDT and YNNKEL (reference sequence).

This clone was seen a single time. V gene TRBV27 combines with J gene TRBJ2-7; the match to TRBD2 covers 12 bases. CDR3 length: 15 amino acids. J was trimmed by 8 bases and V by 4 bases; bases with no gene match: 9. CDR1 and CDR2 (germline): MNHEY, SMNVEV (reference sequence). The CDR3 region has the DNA TGTGCCAGCAGTTCTTCAGGACTAGCGGGATGGAAGCAGTACTTC. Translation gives CASSSSGLAGWKQYF.

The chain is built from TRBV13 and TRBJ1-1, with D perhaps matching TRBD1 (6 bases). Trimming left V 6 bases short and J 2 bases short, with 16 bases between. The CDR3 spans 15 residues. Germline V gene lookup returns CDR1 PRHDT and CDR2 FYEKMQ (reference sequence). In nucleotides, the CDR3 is TGTGCCAGCAGGCGGGGGGCAGGGATAAACACTGAAGCTTTCTTT. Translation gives CASRRGAGINTEAFF.

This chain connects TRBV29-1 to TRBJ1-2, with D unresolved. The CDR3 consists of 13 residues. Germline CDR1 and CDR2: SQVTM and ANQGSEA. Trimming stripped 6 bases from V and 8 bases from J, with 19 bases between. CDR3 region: CSVAKIVGEGYTF. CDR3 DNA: TGCAGCGTCGCAAAGATCGTGGGCGAAGGCTACACCTTC.

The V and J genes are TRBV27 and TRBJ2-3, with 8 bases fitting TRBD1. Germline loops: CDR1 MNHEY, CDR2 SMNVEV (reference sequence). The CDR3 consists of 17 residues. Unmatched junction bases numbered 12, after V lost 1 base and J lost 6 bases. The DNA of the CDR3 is TGTGCCAGCAGTTTATTTTTAGTAGGACAGGGTGCTGATACGCAGTATTTT. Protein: CASSLFLVGQGADTQYF.

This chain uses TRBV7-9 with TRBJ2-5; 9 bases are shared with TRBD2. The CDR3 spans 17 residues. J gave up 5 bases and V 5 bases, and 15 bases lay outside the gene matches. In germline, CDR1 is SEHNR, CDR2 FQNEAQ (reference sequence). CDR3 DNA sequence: TGTGCCAGCAGCCCCGGGGGTTTGCGGGAGGGCCACGAGACCCAGTACTTC. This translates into CASSPGGLREGHETQYF.

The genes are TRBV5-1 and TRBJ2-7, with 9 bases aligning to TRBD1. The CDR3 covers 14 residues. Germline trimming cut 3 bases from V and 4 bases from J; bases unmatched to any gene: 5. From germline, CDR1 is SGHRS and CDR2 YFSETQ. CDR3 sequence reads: CASSSGTGPYEQYF. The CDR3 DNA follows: TGCGCCAGCAGCTCCGGGACAGGGCCGTACGAGCAGTACTTC.

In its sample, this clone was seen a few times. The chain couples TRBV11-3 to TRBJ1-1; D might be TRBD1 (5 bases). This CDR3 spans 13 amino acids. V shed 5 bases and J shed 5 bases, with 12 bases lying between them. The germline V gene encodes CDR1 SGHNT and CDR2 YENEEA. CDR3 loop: CASSRQGNTEAFF. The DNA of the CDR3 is TGTGCCAGCAGCCGTCAGGGTAATACTGAAGCTTTCTTT. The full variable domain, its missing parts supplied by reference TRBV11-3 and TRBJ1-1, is EAGVVQSPRYKIIEKKQPVAFWCNPISGHNTLYWYLQNLGQGPELLIRYENEEAVDDSQLPKDRFSAERLKGVDSTLKIQPAELGDSAVYLCASSRQGNTEAFFGQGTRLTVV.